These T cell receptor beta chains were read from a single sample in a study of T cells in localized non-small cell lung cancer. Profiling relied on immunoSEQ multiplex PCR, and the TCRdb table lists in-frame clones only, not all of them. The top ten clones hold 16% of a sample with 1,500 to 2,000 clones, about 18% of them seen once. The sequenced sample was normal lung tissue next to the tumor, obtained before any cancer treatment. Every receptor here comes from a female donor older than 55 with stage I lung adenocarcinoma. Both conserved end residues are part of each CDR3. The D gene is left open where the match is weak. Size values are once, few and many counts, or a class for expanded clones, and some rows have none.

V	size	J	D	DNA	CDR3
TRBV9	few	TRBJ2-5	NA	TGTGCCAGCAGCGCCGGACCGCAAGAGACCCAGTACTTC	CASSAGPQETQYF
TRBV6-8	few	TRBJ1-1	NA	TGTGCCAGCAACCACCGCGGACGGGGGAACACTGAAGCTTTCTTT	CASNHRGRGNTEAFF
TRBV6-8	medium-sized	TRBJ1-2	NA	TGTGCCAGCAGTTACGGACAGACTAACTATGGCTACACCTTC	CASSYGQTNYGYTF
TRBV5-1	NA	TRBJ2-4	TRBD1	TGCGCCAGCAGCCAACAACCGGACAGGATGAACATTCAGTACTTC	CASSQQPDRMNIQYF
TRBV7-6	NA	TRBJ1-1	NA	TGTGCCAGCGGGGCGGGGACCGGGGCGAACACTGAAGCTTTCTTT	CASGAGTGANTEAFF
TRBV6-8	few	TRBJ2-7	NA	TGTGCCAGCAGTCCATACTTCCCCCGCTTTTACGAGCAGTACTTC	CASSPYFPRFYEQYF
TRBV9	medium-sized	TRBJ1-1	TRBD1	TGTGCCAGCAGCGTAGGCCGGGACAGGGGGCTTACTGAAGCTTTCTTT	CASSVGRDRGLTEAFF
TRBV6-8	few	TRBJ1-3	TRBD1	TGTGCCAGCAGCTACAATCCAACAGGGGGCTCTGGAAACACCATATATTTT	CASSYNPTGGSGNTIYF
TRBV18	few	TRBJ2-1	TRBD1	TGTGCCAGCTCACCCGGGACAGGGTCTGAGCAGTTCTTC	CASSPGTGSEQFF
TRBV11-3	NA	TRBJ1-4	NA	TGTGCCAGCAGCCTCAGGGGCATAGAAGAAAAACTGTTTTTT	CASSLRGIEEKLFF
TRBV28	few	TRBJ1-2	TRBD1	TGTGCCAGCAGTCCCGAGGACAGGGTCGTCTATGGCTACACCTTC	CASSPEDRVVYGYTF
TRBV11-3	medium-sized	TRBJ2-1	NA	TGTGCCAGCAGCTTAGACGGAGAGGTAGCGTATTACAATGAGCAGTTCTTC	CASSLDGEVAYYNEQFF
TRBV11-3	NA	TRBJ1-1	NA	TGTGCCAGCAGCTTCCAGGGGCCCTCCACTGAAGCTTTCTTT	CASSFQGPSTEAFF
TRBV11-3	NA	TRBJ2-3	TRBD1	TGTGCCAGCAGCCCGCCCCCGGGACAGGGGAGAGGTTTGACAGATACGCAGTATTTT	CASSPPPGQGRGLTDTQYF
TRBV30	NA	TRBJ1-1	NA	TGTGCCTGGAGTGTACAGACTGAAGCTTTCTTT	CAWSVQTEAFF
TRBV11-3	NA	TRBJ1-2	NA	TGTGCCAGCAGTCGTGACCTCGACAGGAAGATTGGCTACACCTTC	CASSRDLDRKIGYTF
TRBV11-3	few	TRBJ1-2	NA	TGTGCCAGCAGCTTAACCGGGGGGATATCTAACTATGGCTACACCTTC	CASSLTGGISNYGYTF
TRBV6-8	large	TRBJ1-1	NA	TGTGCCAGCAGCCGACTGGGGCTCCCAGCTTTCTTT	CASSRLGLPAFF
TRBV9	NA	TRBJ2-1	NA	TGTGCCAGCAGCGAGGGGACTTTCTCCTACAATGAGCAGTTCTTC	CASSEGTFSYNEQFF
TRBV6-8	medium-sized	TRBJ1-5	NA	TGTGCCAGCAGTAGGGAGGTACACCAGCCCCAGCATTTT	CASSREVHQPQHF
TRBV30	NA	TRBJ2-3	NA	TGTGCCTGGAGTCCCTCACGGAGGGATACGCAGTATTTT	CAWSPSRRDTQYF
TRBV11-3	NA	TRBJ1-3	NA	TGTGCCAGCAGCTTAGGCGGCAGCAACTCTGGAAACACCATATATTTT	CASSLGGSNSGNTIYF
TRBV29-1	once	TRBJ1-2	NA	TGCAGCGTCTCTACCGGAGCAGGAAATGGCTACACCTTC	CSVSTGAGNGYTF
TRBV6-8	NA	TRBJ1-1	NA	TGTGCCAGCAGCTTACAAGGCATTGAAGCTTTCTTT	CASSLQGIEAFF
TRBV6-8	few	TRBJ2-5	NA	TGTGCCAGCAGGGATAGTGCTCCCTGGACCCAGTACTTC	CASRDSAPWTQYF
TRBV1	medium-sized	TRBJ2-3	NA	TGCACCAGCAGGCGATCCGGGACTCCCAAACCAGATACGCAGTATTTT	CTSRRSGTPKPDTQYF
TRBV11-3	few	TRBJ1-2	NA	TGTGCCAGCAGCTCACCACCGCCGCTGATTTCCCGCTATGGCTACACCTTC	CASSSPPPLISRYGYTF
TRBV5-1	NA	TRBJ2-3	TRBD2	TGCGCCAGCAGCTTGCGGGGGGATGTGGATACGCAGTATTTT	CASSLRGDVDTQYF
TRBV15	few	TRBJ1-3	NA	TGTGCCACCAGCAGAGAGGTCGGAACCTCTGGAAACACCATATATTTT	CATSREVGTSGNTIYF
TRBV6-1	NA	TRBJ2-1	NA	TGTGCCAGCAGTGAAGGCCCGGCCTACAATGAGCAGTTCTTC	CASSEGPAYNEQFF
TRBV11-3	medium-sized	TRBJ2-2	TRBD1	TGTGCCAGCAGCCGCAGGGGGCATAACGGGGAGCTGTTTTTT	CASSRRGHNGELFF
TRBV5-1	NA	TRBJ2-5	NA	TGCGCCAGCAGCTTGGCCACGGCTCCTGAAGAGACCCAGTACTTC	CASSLATAPEETQYF
TRBV30	few	TRBJ1-1	TRBD1	TGTGCCTGGGACCTAACAGGGGGCACTGAAGCTTTCTTT	CAWDLTGGTEAFF